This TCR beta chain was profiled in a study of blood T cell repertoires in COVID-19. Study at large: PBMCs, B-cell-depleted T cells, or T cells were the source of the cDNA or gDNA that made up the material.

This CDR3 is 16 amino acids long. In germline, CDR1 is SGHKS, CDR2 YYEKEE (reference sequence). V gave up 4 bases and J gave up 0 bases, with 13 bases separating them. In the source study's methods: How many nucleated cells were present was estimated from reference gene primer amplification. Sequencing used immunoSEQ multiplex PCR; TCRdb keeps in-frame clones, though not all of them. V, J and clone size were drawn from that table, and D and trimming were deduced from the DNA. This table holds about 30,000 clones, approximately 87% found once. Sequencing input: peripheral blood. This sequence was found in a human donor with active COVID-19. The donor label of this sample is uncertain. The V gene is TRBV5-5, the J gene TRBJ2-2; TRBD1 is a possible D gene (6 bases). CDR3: CASSPRTVANTGELFF. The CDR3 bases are TGTGCCAGCAGCCCAAGGACAGTCGCGAACACCGGGGAGCTGTTTTTT.